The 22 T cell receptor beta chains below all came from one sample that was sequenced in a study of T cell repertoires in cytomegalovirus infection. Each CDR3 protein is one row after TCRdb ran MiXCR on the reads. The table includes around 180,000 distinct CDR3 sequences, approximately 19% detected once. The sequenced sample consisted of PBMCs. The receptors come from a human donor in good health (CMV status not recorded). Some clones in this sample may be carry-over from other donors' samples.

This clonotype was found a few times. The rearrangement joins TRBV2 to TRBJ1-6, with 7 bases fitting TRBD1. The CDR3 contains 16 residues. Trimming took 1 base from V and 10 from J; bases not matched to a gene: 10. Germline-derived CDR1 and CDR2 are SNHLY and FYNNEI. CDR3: CASSEGTTIRGSPLHF. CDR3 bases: TGTGCCAGCAGTGAAGGAACAACTATCAGGGGGTCACCCCTCCACTTT.

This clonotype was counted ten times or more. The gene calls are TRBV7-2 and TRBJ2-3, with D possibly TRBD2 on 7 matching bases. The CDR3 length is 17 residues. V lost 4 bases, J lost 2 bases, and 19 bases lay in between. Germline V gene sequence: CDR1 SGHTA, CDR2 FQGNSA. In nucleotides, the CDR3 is TGTGCCAGCAGCTCCAGAGGGGGGCTAGCGGACACAGATACGCAGTATTTT. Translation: CASSSRGGLADTDTQYF. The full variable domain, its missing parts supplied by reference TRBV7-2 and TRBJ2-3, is GAGVSQSPSNKVTEKGKDVELRCDPISGHTALYWYRQSLGQGLEFLIYFQGNSAPDKSGLPSDRFSAERTGGSVSTLTIQRTQQEDSAVYLCASSSRGGLADTDTQYFGPGTRLTVL.

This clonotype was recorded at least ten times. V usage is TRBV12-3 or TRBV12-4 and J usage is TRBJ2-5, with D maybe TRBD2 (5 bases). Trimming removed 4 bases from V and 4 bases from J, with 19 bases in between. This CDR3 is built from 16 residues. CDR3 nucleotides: TGTGCCAGCAGTTCCATCCGTGGAAGCGGATTAGAGACCCAGTACTTC. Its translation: CASSSIRGSGLETQYF.

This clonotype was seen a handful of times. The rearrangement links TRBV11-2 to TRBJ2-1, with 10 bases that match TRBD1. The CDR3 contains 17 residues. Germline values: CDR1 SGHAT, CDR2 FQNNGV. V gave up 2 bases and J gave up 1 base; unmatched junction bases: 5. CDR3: CASSLYGTGVSYNEQFF. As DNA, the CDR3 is TGTGCCAGCAGCTTATATGGGACAGGGGTATCCTACAATGAGCAGTTCTTC.

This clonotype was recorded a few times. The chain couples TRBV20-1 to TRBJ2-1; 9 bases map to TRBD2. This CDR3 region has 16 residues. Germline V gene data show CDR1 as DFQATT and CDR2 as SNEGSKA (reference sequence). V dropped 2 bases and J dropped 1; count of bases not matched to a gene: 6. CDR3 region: CSARILAGGSYNEQFF. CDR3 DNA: TGCAGTGCTAGAATACTTGCGGGAGGGTCCTACAATGAGCAGTTCTTC.

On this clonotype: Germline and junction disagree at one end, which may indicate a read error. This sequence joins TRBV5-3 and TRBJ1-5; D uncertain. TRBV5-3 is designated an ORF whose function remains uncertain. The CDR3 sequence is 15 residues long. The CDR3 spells CASSFAAQSNQPQHF. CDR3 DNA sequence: TGTGCCAGCAGCTTTGCGGCTCAGAGCAATCAGCCCCAGCATTTT.

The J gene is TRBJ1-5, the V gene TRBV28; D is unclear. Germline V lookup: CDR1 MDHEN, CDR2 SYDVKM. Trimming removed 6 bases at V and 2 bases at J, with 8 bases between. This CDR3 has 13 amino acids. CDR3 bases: TGTGCCAGCAGACTGGACGGCAATCAGCCCCAGCATTTT. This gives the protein CASRLDGNQPQHF.

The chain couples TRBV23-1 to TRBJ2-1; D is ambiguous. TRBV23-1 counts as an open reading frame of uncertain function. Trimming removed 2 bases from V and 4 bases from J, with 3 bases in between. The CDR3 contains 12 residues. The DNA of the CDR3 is TGCGCCAGCAGTCAAATATACAATGAGCAGTTCTTC. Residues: CASSQIYNEQFF.

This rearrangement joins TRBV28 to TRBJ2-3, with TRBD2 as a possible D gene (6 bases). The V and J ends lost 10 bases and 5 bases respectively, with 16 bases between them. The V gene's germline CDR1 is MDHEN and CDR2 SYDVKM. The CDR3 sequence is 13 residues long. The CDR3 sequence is CAITGPEGDTQYF. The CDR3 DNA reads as TGTGCCATCACCGGCCCGGAGGGAGATACGCAGTATTTT. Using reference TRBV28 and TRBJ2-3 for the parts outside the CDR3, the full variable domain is DVKVTQSSRYLVKRTGEKVFLECVQDMDHENMFWYRQDPGLGLRLIYFSYDVKMKEKGDIPEGYSVSREKKERFSLILESASTNQTSMYLCAITGPEGDTQYFGPGTRLTVL.

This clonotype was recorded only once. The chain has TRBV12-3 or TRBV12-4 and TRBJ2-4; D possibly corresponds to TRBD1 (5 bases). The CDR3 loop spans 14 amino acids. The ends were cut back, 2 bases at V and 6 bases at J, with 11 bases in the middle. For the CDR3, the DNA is TGTGCCAGCAGTTTATCAGGGATCGGAAACATTCAGTACTTC. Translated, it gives CASSLSGIGNIQYF.

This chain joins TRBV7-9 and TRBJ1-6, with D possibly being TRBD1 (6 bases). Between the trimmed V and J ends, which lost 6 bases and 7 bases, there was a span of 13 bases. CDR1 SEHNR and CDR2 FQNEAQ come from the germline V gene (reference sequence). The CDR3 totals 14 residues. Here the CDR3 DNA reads TGTGCCAGCAGACCGCCGGGGGCAAATTCACCCCTCCACTTT. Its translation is CASRPPGANSPLHF.

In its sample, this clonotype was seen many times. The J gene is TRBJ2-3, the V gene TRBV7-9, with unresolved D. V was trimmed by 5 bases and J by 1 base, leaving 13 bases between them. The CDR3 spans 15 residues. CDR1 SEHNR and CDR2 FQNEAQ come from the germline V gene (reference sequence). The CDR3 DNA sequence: TGTGCCAGCAGCGGACCGGCTGCTGGCACAGATACGCAGTATTTT. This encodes CASSGPAAGTDTQYF.

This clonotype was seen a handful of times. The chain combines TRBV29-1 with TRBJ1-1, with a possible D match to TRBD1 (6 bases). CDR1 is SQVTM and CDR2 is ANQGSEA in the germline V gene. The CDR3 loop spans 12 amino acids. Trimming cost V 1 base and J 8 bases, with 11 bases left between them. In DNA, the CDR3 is TGCAGCGTTGAAGTCCGGGGGCCGGAAGCTTTCTTT. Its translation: CSVEVRGPEAFF. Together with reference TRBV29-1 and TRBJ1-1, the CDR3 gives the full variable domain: SAVISQKPSRDICQRGTSLTIQCQVDSQVTMMFWYRQQPGQSLTLIATANQGSEATYESGFVIDKFPISRPNLTFSTLTVSNMSPEDSSIYLCSVEVRGPEAFFGQGTRLTVV.

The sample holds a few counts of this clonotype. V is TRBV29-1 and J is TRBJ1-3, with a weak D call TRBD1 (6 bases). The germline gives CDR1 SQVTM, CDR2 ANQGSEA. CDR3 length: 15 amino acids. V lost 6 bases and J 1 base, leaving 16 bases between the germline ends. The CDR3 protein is CSVTLGGASGNTIYF. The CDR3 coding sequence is TGCAGCGTGACTCTCGGGGGCGCGTCTGGAAACACCATATATTTT.

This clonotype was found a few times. In DNA form, the CDR3 reads TGCAGTGCTAGAGATGGGACTAGCGGGAACTACAATGAGCAGTTCTTC. The encoded protein is CSARDGTSGNYNEQFF. The chain uses TRBV20-1 and TRBJ2-1, with TRBD2 matching over 13 bases. The ends lost 0 bases at V and 3 bases at J; junction bases unmatched: 2. The germline CDR1 and CDR2 sequences are DFQATT and SNEGSKA (reference sequence). The CDR3 has 16 residues.

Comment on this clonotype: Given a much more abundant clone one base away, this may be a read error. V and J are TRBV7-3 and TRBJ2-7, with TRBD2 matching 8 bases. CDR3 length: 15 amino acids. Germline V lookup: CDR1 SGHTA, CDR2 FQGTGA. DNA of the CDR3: TGTGACAGCAGCTTAATGGCGGGAGGACTCTACGAGCAGTACTTC. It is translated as CDSSLMAGGLYEQYF. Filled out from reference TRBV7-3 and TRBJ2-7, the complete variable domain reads GAGVSQTPSNKVTEKGKYVELRCDPISGHTALYWYRQSLGQGPEFLIYFQGTGAADDSGLPNDRFFAVRPEGSVSTLKIQRTERGDSAVYLCDSSLMAGGLYEQYFGPGTRLTVT.

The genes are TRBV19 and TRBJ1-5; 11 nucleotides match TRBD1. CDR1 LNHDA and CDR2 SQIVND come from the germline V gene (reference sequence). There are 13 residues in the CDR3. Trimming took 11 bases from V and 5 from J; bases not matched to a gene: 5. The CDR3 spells CAAGDRGYQPQHF. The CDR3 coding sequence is TGTGCCGCGGGGGACAGGGGGTATCAGCCCCAGCATTTT.

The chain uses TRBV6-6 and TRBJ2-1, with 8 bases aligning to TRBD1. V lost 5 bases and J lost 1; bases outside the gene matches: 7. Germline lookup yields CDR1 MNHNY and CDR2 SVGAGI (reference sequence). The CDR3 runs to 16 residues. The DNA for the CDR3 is TGTGCCAGCAGTGCGGACAGGGTAGGTTCCTACAATGAGCAGTTCTTC. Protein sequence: CASSADRVGSYNEQFF.

The CDR3, as DNA: TGTGCCATCAGTAGTCCTAGGACTGGCTACACCTTC. Protein: CAISSPRTGYTF. The V gene is TRBV10-3, the J gene TRBJ1-2; D gene uncertain. Germline CDR1 and CDR2: ENHRY and SYGVKD. The V and J ends lost 5 bases and 7 bases respectively, with 11 bases between them. CDR3 size: 12 residues.

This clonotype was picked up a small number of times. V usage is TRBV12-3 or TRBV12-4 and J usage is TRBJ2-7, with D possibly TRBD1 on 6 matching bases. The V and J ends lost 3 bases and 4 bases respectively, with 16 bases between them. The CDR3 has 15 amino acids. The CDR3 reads CASSLAGAGQYEQYF. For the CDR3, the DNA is TGTGCCAGCAGTTTGGCAGGGGCCGGTCAATACGAGCAGTACTTC.

Here the CDR3 reads CATLAGGRDTQYF. The DNA for the CDR3 is TGTGCCACCTTAGCGGGAGGAAGAGATACGCAGTATTTT. V usage is TRBV25-1 and J usage is TRBJ2-3, with 10 nucleotides matching TRBD2. V gave up 10 bases and J gave up 5 bases; unmatched junction bases: 6. Germline V gives CDR1 MGHDK, CDR2 SYGVNS. This CDR3 comprises 13 residues.

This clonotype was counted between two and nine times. DNA of the CDR3: TGTGCCAGCAGCCAATTTACAGGGGGCATAAGGAACACTGAAGCTTTCTTT. Amino acids: CASSQFTGGIRNTEAFF. V and J are TRBV7-2 and TRBJ1-1; 9 nucleotides agree with TRBD1. V gave up 5 bases and J gave up 1 base; unmatched junction bases: 11. Germline loops: CDR1 SGHTA, CDR2 FQGNSA. This CDR3 is built from 17 residues.